The following is a TCR beta chain sequence with its context. Germline CDR1 reads LGHDT; CDR2 reads YNNKEL (reference sequence). V was shortened by 3 bases and J by 5 bases, with 7 bases between the two germline ends. The CDR3 is made up of 12 amino acids. CD8+ and CD4+ T cells taken from blood had their TCR beta sequenced. Controls were healthy donors chosen to match patients in age and sex. TEMRA cells were FACS-enriched, while CD8+ and CD4+ T cells were negatively isolated. The data were taken from a study of CD8 T cells in Susac syndrome. The authors reverse transcribed roughly 0.5 to 1 ug RNA with random hexamers. Across 54 Vbeta and 13 Jbeta, TCR beta CDR3 was amplified with immunoSEQ multiplex PCR. TCRdb re-analysed the immunoSEQ multiplex PCR reads in MiXCR, keeping a single row per CDR3 protein. The sample consists of roughly 200,000 distinct CDR3 sequences, approximately 95% of them appearing once.

This chain joins TRBV3-1 and TRBJ1-2; D remains ambiguous. This receptor was identified in a human donor in good health. The sample taken for sequencing was CD4+ T cells from PBMCs. CDR3 sequence reads: CASSHEDYGYTF. Here the CDR3 DNA reads TGTGCCAGCAGCCACGAGGATTATGGCTACACCTTC.